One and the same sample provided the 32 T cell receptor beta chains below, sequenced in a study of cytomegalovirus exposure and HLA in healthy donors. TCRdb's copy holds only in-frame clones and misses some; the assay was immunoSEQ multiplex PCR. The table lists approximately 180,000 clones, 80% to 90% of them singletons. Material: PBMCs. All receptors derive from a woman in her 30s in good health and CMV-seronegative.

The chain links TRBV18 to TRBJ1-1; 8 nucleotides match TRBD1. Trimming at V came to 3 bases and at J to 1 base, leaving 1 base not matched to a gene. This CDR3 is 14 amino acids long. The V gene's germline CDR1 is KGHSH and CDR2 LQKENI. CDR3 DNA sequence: TGTGCCAGCTCACCGCAGGGGGCGAACACTGAAGCTTTCTTT. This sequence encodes CASSPQGANTEAFF.

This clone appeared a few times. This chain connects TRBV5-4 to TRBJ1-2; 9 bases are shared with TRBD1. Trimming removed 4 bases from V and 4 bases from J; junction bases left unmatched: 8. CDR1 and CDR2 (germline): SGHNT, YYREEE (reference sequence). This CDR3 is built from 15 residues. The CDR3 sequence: CASSGGQGPGYGYTF. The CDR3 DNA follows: TGTGCCAGCAGCGGGGGACAGGGTCCAGGCTATGGCTACACCTTC.

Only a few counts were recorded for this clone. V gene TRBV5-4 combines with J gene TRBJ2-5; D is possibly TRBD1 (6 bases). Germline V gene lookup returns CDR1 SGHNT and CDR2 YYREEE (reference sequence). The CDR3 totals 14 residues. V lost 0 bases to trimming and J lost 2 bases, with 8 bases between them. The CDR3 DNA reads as TGTGCCAGCAGCTTGGTCAGGGGACAAGAGACCCAGTACTTC. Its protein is CASSLVRGQETQYF.

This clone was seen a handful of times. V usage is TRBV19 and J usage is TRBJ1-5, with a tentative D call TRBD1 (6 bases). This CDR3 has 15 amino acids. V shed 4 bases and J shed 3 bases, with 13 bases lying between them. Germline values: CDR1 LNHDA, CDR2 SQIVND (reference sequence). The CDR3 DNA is TGTGCCAGTAGTACCAGGACAGCTTACAATCAGCCCCAGCATTTT. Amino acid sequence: CASSTRTAYNQPQHF.

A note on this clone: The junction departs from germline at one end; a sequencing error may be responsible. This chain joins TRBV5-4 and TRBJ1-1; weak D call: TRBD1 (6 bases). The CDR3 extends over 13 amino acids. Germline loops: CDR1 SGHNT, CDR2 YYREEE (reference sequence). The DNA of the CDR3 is TGTGCCAGCAGCTTGGTTGGGGGCGCTGAGGCTTTCTTT. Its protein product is CASSLVGGAEAFF.

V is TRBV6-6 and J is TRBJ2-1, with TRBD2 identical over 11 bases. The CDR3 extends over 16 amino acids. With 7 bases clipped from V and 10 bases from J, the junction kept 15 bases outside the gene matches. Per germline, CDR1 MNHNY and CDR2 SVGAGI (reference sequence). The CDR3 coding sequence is TGTGCCAGCAAATCGCTTAGCGGGGGGGCCCGTAGAGAGCAGTTCTTC. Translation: CASKSLSGGARREQFF.

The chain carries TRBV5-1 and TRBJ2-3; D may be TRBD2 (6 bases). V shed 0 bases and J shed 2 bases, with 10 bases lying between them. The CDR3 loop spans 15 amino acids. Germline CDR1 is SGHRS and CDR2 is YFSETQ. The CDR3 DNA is TGCGCCAGCAGCTTGGAGGCGGGGCACACAGATACGCAGTATTTT. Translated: CASSLEAGHTDTQYF.

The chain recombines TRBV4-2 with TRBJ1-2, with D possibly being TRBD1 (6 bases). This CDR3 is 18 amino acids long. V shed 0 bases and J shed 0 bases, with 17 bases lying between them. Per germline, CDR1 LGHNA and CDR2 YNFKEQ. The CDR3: CASSQDQAGDGTNYGYTF. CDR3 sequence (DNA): TGTGCCAGCAGCCAAGATCAGGCAGGGGACGGAACTAACTATGGCTACACCTTC.

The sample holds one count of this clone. Here the CDR3 DNA reads TGTGCCTGGAGCCCAACCGGCCCCGGGAGCACAGATACGCAGTATTTT. The encoded protein is CAWSPTGPGSTDTQYF. The rearrangement uses TRBV30 and TRBJ2-3; no reliable D call. Germline V CDR1 and CDR2: GTSNPN, SVGIG (reference sequence). V was clipped by 3 bases and J by 0 bases, with 16 bases between them. CDR3 length: 16 amino acids.

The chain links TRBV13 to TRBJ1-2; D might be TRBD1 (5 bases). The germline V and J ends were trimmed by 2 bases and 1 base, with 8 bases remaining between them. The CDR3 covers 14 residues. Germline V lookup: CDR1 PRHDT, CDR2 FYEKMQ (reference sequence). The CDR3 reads CASSLQGLNYGYTF. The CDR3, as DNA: TGTGCCAGCAGCTTACAGGGCCTTAACTATGGCTACACCTTC.

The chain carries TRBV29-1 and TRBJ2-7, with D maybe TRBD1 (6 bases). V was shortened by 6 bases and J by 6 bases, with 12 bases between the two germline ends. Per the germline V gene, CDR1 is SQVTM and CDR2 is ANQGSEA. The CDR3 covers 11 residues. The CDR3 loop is CSVGGRAEQYF. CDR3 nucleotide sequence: TGCAGCGTAGGGGGTAGGGCCGAGCAGTACTTC.

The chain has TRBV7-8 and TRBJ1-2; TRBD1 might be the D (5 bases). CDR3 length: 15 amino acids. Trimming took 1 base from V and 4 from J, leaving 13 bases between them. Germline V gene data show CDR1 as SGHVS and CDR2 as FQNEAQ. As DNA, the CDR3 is TGTGCCAGCAGCTTAGGGCAGGGCCTCACCTATGGCTACACCTTC. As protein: CASSLGQGLTYGYTF.

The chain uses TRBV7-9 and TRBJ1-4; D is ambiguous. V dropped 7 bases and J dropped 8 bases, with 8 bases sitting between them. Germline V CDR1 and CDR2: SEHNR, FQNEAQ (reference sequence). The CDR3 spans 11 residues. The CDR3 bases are TGTGCCAGCAATCTAGACGAAAAACTGTTTTTT. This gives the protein CASNLDEKLFF. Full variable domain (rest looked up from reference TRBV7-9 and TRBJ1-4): DTGVSQNPRHKITKRGQNVTFRCDPISEHNRLYWYRQTLGQGPEFLTYFQNEAQLEKSRLLSDRFSAERPKGSFSTLEIQRTEQGDSAMYLCASNLDEKLFFGSGTQLSVL.

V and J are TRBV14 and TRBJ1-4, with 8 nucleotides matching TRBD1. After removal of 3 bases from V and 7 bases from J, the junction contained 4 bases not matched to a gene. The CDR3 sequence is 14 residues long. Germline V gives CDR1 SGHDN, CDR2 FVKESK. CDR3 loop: CASSHPDRGEKLFF. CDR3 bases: TGTGCCAGCAGCCATCCAGACAGGGGTGAAAAACTGTTTTTT.

CDR3 DNA: TGCGCCAGTAGTTCGGGGACAGGGGAGACGGAGACCCAGTACTTC. Its translation is CASSSGTGETETQYF. The gene calls are TRBV5-1 and TRBJ2-5, with 10 bases lining up with TRBD1. J was trimmed by 5 bases and V by 8 bases; bases with no gene match: 12. This CDR3 comprises 15 residues. From germline, CDR1 is SGHRS and CDR2 YFSETQ. Complete variable domain (other parts from reference TRBV5-1 and TRBJ2-5): KAGVTQTPRYLIKTRGQQVTLSCSPISGHRSVSWYQQTPGQGLQFLFEYFSETQRNKGNFPGRFSGRQFSNSRSEMNVSTLELGDSALYLCASSSGTGETETQYFGPGTRLLVL.

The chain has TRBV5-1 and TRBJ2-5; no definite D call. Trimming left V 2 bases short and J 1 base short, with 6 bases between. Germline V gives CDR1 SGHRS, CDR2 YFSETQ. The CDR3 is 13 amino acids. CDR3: CASSLQIQETQYF. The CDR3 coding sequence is TGCGCCAGCAGCTTACAGATCCAAGAGACCCAGTACTTC.

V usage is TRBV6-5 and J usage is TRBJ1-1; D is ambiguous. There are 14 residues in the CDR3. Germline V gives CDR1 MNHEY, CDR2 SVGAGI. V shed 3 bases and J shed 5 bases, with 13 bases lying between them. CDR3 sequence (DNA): TGTGCCAGCAGTTATGGAGGGAGTGGAACTGAAGCTTTCTTT. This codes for CASSYGGSGTEAFF.

For the CDR3, the DNA is TGTGCCAGCACCGGAGAACTTTCGGGACTAGCGGGGGGGGAGCAGTTCTTC. It encodes CASTGELSGLAGGEQFF. This chain uses TRBV25-1 with TRBJ2-1; 16 bases are shared with TRBD2. Germline V gene data show CDR1 as MGHDK and CDR2 as SYGVNS. With 7 bases clipped from V and 10 bases from J, the junction kept 13 bases outside the gene matches. This CDR3 region has 17 residues. Based on the CDR3 plus reference TRBV25-1 and TRBJ2-1, the full variable domain is EADIYQTPRYLVIGTGKKITLECSQTMGHDKMYWYQQDPGMELHLIHYSYGVNSTEKGDLSSESTVSRIRTEHFPLTLESARPSHTSQYLCASTGELSGLAGGEQFFGPGTRLTVL.

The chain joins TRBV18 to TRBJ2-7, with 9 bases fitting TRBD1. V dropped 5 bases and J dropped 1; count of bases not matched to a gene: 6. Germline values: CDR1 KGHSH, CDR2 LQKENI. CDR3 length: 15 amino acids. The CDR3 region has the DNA TGTGCCAGCTCATCGGGGACAGGGTATTCCTACGAGCAGTACTTC. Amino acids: CASSSGTGYSYEQYF.

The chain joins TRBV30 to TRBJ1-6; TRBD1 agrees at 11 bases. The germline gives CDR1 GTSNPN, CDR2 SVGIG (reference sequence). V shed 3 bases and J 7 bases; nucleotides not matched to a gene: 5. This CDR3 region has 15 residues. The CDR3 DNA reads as TGTGCCTGGAGAGCCCGGACAGGGGGCAATTCACCCCTCCACTTT. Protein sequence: CAWRARTGGNSPLHF.

The CDR3 loop reads CASSPGPQGQLLAEQYF. In nucleotides, the CDR3 is TGTGCCAGCAGCCCTGGTCCCCAGGGGCAGCTTCTCGCCGAGCAGTACTTC. The chain employs TRBV5-6 and TRBJ2-7; maybe TRBD1 (6 bases). Deletions cut 4 bases from V and 6 bases from J, with 26 bases between. Looked up from germline, CDR1 is SGHDT and CDR2 is YYEEEE. The CDR3 is 17 residues long.

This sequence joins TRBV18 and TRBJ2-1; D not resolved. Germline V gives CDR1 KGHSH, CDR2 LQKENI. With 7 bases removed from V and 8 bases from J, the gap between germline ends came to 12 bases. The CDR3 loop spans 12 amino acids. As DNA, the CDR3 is TGTGCCAGCTTTGGGCCGGATGATGAGCAGTTCTTC. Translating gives CASFGPDDEQFF.

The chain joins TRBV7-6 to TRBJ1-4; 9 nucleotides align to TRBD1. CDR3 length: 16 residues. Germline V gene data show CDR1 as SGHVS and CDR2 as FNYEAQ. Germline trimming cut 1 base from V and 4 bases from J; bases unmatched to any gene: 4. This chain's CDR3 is CASSLDPGQGNEKLFF. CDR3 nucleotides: TGTGCCAGCAGCTTAGACCCGGGACAGGGTAATGAAAAACTGTTTTTT.

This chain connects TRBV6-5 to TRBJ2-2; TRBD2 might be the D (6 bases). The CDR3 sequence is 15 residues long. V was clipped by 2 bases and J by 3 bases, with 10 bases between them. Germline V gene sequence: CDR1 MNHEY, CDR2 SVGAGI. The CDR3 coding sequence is TGTGCCAGCAGTTACGGTACGGGGGACACCGGGGAGCTGTTTTTT. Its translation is CASSYGTGDTGELFF.

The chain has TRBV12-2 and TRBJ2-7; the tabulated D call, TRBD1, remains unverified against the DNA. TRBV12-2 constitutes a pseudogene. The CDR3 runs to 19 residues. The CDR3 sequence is CASRLVVPIPTGLSYEQYF. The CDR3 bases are TGTGCAAGTCGCTTAGTAGTCCCTATTCCGACAGGGCTCTCCTACGAGCAGTACTTC.

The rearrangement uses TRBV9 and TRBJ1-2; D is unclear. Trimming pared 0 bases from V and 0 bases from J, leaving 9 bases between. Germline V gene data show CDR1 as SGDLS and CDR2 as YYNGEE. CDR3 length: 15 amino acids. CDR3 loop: CASSVGGRSNYGYTF. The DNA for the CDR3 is TGTGCCAGCAGCGTAGGTGGCAGGTCTAACTATGGCTACACCTTC.

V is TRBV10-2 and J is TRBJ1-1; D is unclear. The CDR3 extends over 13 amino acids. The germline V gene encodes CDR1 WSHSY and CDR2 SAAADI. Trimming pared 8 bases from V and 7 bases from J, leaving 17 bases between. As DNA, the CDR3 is TGCGCCAGCGGAGCCGCGCCTAAAGGTGAAGCTTTCTTT. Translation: CASGAAPKGEAFF.

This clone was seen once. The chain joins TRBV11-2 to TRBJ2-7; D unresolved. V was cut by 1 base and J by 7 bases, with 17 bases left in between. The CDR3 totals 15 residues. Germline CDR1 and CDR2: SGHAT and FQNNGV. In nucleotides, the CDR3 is TGTGCCAGCAGCTTAGGATATATGGGCGATGGGGAGCAGTACTTC. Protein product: CASSLGYMGDGEQYF.

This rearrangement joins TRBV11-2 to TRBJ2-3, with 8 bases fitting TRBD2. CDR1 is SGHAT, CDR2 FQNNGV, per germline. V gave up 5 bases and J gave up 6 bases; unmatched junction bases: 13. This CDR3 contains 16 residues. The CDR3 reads CASSPTSGGKWDTQYF. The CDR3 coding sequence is TGTGCCAGCAGCCCAACTAGCGGCGGTAAATGGGATACGCAGTATTTT.

As DNA, the CDR3 is TGCAGCGTTGAATTGGCGCAGGGAACCTCCTACAATGAGCAGTTCTTC. This encodes CSVELAQGTSYNEQFF. The chain has TRBV29-1 and TRBJ2-1, with TRBD1 as a possible D gene (5 bases). Germline V gene data show CDR1 as SQVTM and CDR2 as ANQGSEA. With 2 bases removed from V and 0 bases from J, the gap between germline ends came to 14 bases. The CDR3 has 16 residues.

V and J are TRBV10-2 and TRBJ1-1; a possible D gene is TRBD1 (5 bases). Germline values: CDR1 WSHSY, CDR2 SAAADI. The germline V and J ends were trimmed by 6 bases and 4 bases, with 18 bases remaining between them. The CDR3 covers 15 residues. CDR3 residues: CASRGGWGGGTEAFF. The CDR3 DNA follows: TGCGCCAGCAGGGGTGGGTGGGGCGGGGGCACTGAAGCTTTCTTT.

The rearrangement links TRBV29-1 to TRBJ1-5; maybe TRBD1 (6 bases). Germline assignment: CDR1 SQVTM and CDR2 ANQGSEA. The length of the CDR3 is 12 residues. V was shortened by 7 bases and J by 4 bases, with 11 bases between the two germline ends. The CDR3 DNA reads TGCAGCGGTGGGGACATTAATCAGCCCCAGCATTTT. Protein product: CSGGDINQPQHF.